A selection of T cell receptor beta chains follows, all from one sample in a study of human T cells and chemical hapten exposure. One entry per CDR3 protein results from TCRdb running MiXCR on the RACE reads. The profile shows 380,000 or so distinct CDR3 sequences, 5.5% of them singletons. The sequencing used whole blood, collected in connection with sensitization to the hapten diphenylcyclopropenone (DPC). The receptors come from a woman aged 18-29 years with alopecia areata. Some clones in this sample may be carry-over from other donors' samples. CDR3s include the opening cysteine and the closing phenylalanine or tryptophan. The D gene is left open where the match is weak. Clone size, where shown, is once, few, many, or a class for clones that have expanded.

clone_size	v_call	j_call	d_call	cdr3_nt	cdr3_aa
few	TRBV6-5	TRBJ2-1	TRBD2	TGTGCCAGCAGCCCCAGCGGGGGAATCAGTAATGAGCAGTTCTTC	CASSPSGGISNEQFF
few	TRBV20-1	TRBJ1-2	-	TGCAGTGCTCCATCCAGCACTAACTATGGCTACACCTTC	CSAPSSTNYGYTF
many	TRBV21-1	TRBJ2-3	-	TGTGCCAGCAGCCAACCGGGACACGCCACAGATACGCAGTATTTT	CASSQPGHATDTQYF
-	TRBV12-3/TRBV12-4	TRBJ1-5	-	TGTGCCAGCAGTGTTCAACAGGGCGGTCAGCCCCAGCATTTT	CASSVQQGGQPQHF
few	TRBV7-2	TRBJ1-5	-	TGTGCCAGCAGCTTACGGGGGGTATACAATCAGCCCCAGCATTTT	CASSLRGVYNQPQHF
many	TRBV3-1	TRBJ2-3	-	TGTGCCAGCAGCCAAGCCCCAGGGTTTCAAGATACGCAGTATTTT	CASSQAPGFQDTQYF
many	TRBV6-4	TRBJ1-6	-	TGTGCCAGCAGACGTCACCATAATCCGGGACTGGGATATTCACCCCTCCACTTT	CASRRHHNPGLGYSPLHF
-	TRBV6-1	TRBJ1-6	-	TGTGCCAGCAGTGATAGGGGGGGTCCCCTCCACTTT	CASSDRGGPLHF
-	TRBV5-1	TRBJ2-5	TRBD1	TGCGCCAGCAGCTTGATACCGGGACAGGGATTAAACCAAGAGACCCAGTACTTC	CASSLIPGQGLNQETQYF
few	TRBV29-1	TRBJ1-1	-	TGCAGCGTTGTGTTGGGTTTGGGTACTGAAGCTTTCTTT	CSVVLGLGTEAFF
few	TRBV5-5	TRBJ1-5	-	TGTGCCAGCAGCTTGGTGGGAATGGGCAATCAGCCCCAGCATTTT	CASSLVGMGNQPQHF
few	TRBV20-1	TRBJ2-1	-	TGCAGTGCTTCCGAACAACCCCCTGCGGATGAGCAGTTCTTC	CSASEQPPADEQFF
many	TRBV29-1	TRBJ1-2	-	TGCAGCGTGGGGGAGGTACAGAAGGGCTACACCTTC	CSVGEVQKGYTF
-	TRBV27	TRBJ2-3	TRBD1	TGTGCCAGCAGCCCATGGGACAGCGATTCCACAGATACGCAGTATTTT	CASSPWDSDSTDTQYF
few	TRBV18	TRBJ1-1	-	TGTGCCAGCTCACCCAAAAACGAAGCTTTCTTT	CASSPKNEAFF
-	TRBV9	TRBJ1-4	TRBD1	TGTGCCAGCAGCTTAAACAGGGGACGGCTGTTTTTT	CASSLNRGRLFF